This T cell receptor beta chain is from a study of blood T cell repertoires in COVID-19 (TCRdb year 2020). Regarding the study in general: The collaborator samples originated in the United States, Italy and Spain and spanned the acute and convalescent phases of COVID-19. The prospective study material was composed of cDNA or gDNA derived from T cells, B-cell-depleted T cells, or PBMCs. Subjects who had been exposed to COVID-19, were actively infected with it, or had recovered from it provided the deeply sampled blood TCRbeta repertoires that made up the dataset. The repertoires were made available in a free public database intended to serve as a resource for research on the immune response to SARS-CoV-2. The samples were drawn from the first 160 participants of the ongoing ImmuneRACE study and from 1,254 subjects provided by 6 global collaborators. The sample metadata nearly always contained a de-identified subject ID, COVID-19 status, age in years and sex. Where available, HLA class I and class II types were taken from metadata supplied by the sample provider and were not determined by assay-based typing.

Broader findings and caveats from the paper: The quantity of clinical and demographic metadata differed by source and by participant and was supplied without curation.

This clone was detected only a few times. Its antigen is not yet known. Per-nucleotide qualities are absent, and no much larger clonotype sits a single base away. TCRbeta CDR3 regions were amplified from genomic DNA using the immunoSEQ Assay, a bias-controlled multiplex PCR. Regarding the original processing steps: Nucleated cell counts per sample were estimated from amplification of reference gene primers within the assay. Sequence reads were collapsed and filtered to measure the absolute abundance of every unique TCRbeta CDR3 rearrangement. For each sample, productive Simpson clonality was calculated as the square root of Simpson's diversity index over productive rearrangements. TCRdb retrieved this table from immuneACCESS and kept in-frame rearrangements only. Not all clones are present; in checked studies, unresolved V genes account for under half, and no reason is known for the remainder. The D gene and trimming were derived from the DNA, and the V and J assignments and clone size from that table. For this sample the table gives about 190,000 clones, of which 65% to 80% were detected only once. The top ten constitute 17% of the sample.

Participants in the prospective study were aged roughly 18 to 100 years, lived in 24 United States geographic areas, and enrolled through a virtual design. Cohort assignment in the prospective study relied on participant-reported clinical history from a screening survey and a study questionnaire. Mobile phlebotomists in the prospective study collected whole blood, serum and a nasopharyngeal or oropharyngeal swab from every participant. Prospective study participants could optionally give additional blood draws and questionnaires over an approximately 2-month period. Before DNA extraction, blood samples from the prospective study were shipped at room temperature or frozen. The specimen was PBMCs or T cells enriched from blood (not recorded which). This TCR derives from a woman aged 50 to 60 with acute COVID-19.

The CDR3 reads as follows: CASTTGLSDTQYF. The bases are TGTGCCAGCACCACCGGGTTAAGTGATACGCAGTATTTT. The rearranged chain carries TRBV12-3 or TRBV12-4 and TRBJ2-3, with no D gene named confidently. V loses 7 bases, J loses 6 bases, and the germline ends lie 14 bases apart. The CDR3 sequence holds 13 residues, the cysteine and phenylalanine included. Just CDR3 DNA is preserved here, 39 bases in frame from base 1.